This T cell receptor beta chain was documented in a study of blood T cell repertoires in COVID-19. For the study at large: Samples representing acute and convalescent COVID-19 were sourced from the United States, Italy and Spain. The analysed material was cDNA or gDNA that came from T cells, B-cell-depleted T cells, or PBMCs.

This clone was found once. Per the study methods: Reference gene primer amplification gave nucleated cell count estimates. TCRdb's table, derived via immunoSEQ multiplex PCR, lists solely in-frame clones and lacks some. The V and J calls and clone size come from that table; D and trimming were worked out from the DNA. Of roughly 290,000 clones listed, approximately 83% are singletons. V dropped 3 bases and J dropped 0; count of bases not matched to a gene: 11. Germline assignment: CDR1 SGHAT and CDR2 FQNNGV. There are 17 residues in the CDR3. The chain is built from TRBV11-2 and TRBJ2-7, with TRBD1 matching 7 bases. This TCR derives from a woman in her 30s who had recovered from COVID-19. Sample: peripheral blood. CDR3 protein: CASSFDDIRDSSYEQYF. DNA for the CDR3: TGTGCCAGCAGCTTCGATGACATCCGGGACAGCTCCTACGAGCAGTACTTC.